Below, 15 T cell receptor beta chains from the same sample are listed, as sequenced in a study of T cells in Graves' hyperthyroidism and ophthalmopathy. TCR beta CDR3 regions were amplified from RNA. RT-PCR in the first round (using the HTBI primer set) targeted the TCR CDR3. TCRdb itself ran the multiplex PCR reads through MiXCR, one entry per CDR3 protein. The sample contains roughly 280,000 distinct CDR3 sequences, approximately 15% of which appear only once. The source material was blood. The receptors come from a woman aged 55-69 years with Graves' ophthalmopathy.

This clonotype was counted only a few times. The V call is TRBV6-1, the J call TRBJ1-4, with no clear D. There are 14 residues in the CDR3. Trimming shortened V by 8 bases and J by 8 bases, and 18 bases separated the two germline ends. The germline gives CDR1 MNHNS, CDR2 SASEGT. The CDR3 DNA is TGTGCCAGCGGGAAGGGAGATGGCGCGGAAAAACTGTTTTTT. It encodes CASGKGDGAEKLFF.

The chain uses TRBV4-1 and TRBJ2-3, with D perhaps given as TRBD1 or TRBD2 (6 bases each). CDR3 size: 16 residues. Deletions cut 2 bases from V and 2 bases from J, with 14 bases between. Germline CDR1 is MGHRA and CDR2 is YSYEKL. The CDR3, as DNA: TGCGCCAGCAGCCAAAACCCCGGGGGCACCACAGATACGCAGTATTTT. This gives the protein CASSQNPGGTTDTQYF.

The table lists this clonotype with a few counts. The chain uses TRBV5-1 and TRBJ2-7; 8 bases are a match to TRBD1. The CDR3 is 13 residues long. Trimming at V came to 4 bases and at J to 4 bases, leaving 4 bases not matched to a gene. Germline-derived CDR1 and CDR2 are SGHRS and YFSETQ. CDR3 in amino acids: CASSADRVYEQYF. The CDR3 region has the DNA TGCGCCAGCAGCGCGGACAGGGTGTACGAGCAGTACTTC. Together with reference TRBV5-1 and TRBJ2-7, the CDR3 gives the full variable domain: KAGVTQTPRYLIKTRGQQVTLSCSPISGHRSVSWYQQTPGQGLQFLFEYFSETQRNKGNFPGRFSGRQFSNSRSEMNVSTLELGDSALYLCASSADRVYEQYFGPGTRLTVT.

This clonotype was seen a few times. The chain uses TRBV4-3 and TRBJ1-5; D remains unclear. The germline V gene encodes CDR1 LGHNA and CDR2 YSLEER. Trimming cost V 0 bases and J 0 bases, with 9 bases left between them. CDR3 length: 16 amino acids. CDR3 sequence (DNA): TGCGCCAGCAGCCAAGAGGCAGGTTATAGCAATCAGCCCCAGCATTTT. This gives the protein CASSQEAGYSNQPQHF.

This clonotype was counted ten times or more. CDR3: CASSLAGTSVETQYF. The CDR3 DNA reads TGCGCCAGCAGCTTGGCCGGGACTAGCGTCGAGACCCAGTACTTC. This chain links TRBV5-1 with TRBJ2-5; 10 positions match TRBD2. Germline loops: CDR1 SGHRS, CDR2 YFSETQ. The CDR3 covers 15 residues. J lost 5 bases, V lost 0 bases, and 4 bases had no gene match.

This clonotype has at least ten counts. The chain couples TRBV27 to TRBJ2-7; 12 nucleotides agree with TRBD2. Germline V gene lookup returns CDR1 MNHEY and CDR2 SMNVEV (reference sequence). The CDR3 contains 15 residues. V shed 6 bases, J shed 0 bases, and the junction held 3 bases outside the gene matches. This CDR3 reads CASRRTSGASYEQYF. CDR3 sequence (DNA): TGTGCCAGCAGACGGACTAGCGGGGCCTCCTACGAGCAGTACTTC.

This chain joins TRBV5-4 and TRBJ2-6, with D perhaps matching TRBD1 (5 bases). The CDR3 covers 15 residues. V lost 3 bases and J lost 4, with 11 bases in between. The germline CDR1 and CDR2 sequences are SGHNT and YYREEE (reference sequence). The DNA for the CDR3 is TGTGCCAGCAGCTCCCAGGGTTCCGGGGCCAACGTCCTGACTTTC. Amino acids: CASSSQGSGANVLTF.

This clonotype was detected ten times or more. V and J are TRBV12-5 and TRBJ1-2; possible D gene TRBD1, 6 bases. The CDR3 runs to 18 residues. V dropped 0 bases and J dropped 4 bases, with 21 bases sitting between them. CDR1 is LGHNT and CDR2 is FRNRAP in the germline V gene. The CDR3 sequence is CASGLVRDPGVGAYGYTF. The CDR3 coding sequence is TGTGCTAGTGGTTTGGTACGGGACCCCGGGGTGGGGGCCTATGGCTACACCTTC. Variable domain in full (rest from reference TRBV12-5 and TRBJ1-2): DARVTQTPRHKVTEMGQEVTMRCQPILGHNTVFWYRQTMMQGLELLAYFRNRAPLDDSGMPKDRFSAEMPDATLATLKIQPSEPRDSAVYFCASGLVRDPGVGAYGYTFGSGTRLTVV.

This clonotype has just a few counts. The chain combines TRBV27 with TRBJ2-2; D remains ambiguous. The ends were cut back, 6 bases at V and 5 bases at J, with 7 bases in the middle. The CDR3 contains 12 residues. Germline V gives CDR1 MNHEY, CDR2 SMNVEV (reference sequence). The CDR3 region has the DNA TGTGCCAGCAGGCAGGCTACCGGGGAGCTGTTTTTT. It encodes CASRQATGELFF.

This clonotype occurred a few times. The CDR3 is CASTLKGGGDQPQHF. The CDR3 nucleotides read TGTGCCAGTACACTGAAAGGGGGGGGAGATCAGCCCCAGCATTTT. V gene TRBV19 combines with J gene TRBJ1-5; perhaps TRBD1 as D (6 bases). The CDR3 is made up of 15 amino acids. Trimming cost V 7 bases and J 5 bases, with 18 bases left between them. Looked up from germline, CDR1 is LNHDA and CDR2 is SQIVND (reference sequence).

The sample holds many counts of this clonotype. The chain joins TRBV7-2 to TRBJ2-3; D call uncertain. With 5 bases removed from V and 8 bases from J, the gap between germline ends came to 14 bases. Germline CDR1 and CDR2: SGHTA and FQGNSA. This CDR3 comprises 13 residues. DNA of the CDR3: TGTGCCAGCAGCCCTCTCAATTGGGGTACGCAGTATTTT. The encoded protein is CASSPLNWGTQYF.

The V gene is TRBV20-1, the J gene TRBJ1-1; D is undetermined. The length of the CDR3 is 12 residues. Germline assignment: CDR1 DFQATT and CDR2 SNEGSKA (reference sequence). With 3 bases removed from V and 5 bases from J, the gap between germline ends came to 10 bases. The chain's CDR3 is CSASWAMTEAFF. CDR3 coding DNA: TGCAGTGCTAGCTGGGCGATGACTGAAGCTTTCTTT.

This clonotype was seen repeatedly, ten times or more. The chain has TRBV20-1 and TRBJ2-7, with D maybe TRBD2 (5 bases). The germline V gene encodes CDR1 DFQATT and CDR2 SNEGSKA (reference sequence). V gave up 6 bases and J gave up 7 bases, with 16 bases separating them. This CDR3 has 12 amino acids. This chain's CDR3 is CSAERGGGEQYF. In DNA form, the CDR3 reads TGCAGTGCCGAAAGAGGAGGCGGAGAGCAGTACTTC.

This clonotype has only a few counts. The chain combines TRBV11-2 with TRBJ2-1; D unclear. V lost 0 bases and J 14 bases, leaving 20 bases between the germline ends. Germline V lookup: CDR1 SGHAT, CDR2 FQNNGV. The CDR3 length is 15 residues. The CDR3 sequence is CASSLDRFGRNKEFF. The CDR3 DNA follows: TGTGCCAGCAGCTTAGATCGGTTCGGAAGAAACAAAGAGTTCTTC.

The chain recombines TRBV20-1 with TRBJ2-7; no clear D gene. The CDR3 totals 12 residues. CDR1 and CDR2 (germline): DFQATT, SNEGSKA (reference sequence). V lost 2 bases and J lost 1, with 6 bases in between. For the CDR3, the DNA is TGCAGTGCTAGATCCCGTTCCTACGAGCAGTACTTC. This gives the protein CSARSRSYEQYF.